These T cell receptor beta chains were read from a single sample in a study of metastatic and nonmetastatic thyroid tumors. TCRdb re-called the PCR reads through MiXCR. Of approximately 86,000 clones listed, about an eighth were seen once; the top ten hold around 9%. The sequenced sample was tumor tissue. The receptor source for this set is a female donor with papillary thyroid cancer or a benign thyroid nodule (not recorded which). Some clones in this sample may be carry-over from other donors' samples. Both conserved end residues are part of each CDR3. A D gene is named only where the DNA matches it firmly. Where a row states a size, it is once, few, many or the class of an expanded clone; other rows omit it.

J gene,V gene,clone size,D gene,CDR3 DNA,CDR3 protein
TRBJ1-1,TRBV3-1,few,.,TGTGCCGGCAGCCAGGATTTAACAGGTCCGAACACTGAAGCTTTCTTT,CAGSQDLTGPNTEAFF
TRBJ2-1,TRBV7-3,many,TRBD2,TGTGCCAGCAGCCCCGGACTAGCGGGCGAGCAGTTCTTC,CASSPGLAGEQFF
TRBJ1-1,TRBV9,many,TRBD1,TGTGCCAGCAGCCCCTCACCAGGGACAGGTTCGAACACTGAAGCTTTCTTT,CASSPSPGTGSNTEAFF
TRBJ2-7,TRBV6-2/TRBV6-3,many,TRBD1,TGTGCCAGCAGGAGATCACAGGGGGCCTACGAGCAGTACTTC,CASRRSQGAYEQYF
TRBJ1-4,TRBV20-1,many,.,TGCAGTGCTAGAGATGCGGGGGAATTCAATGAAAAACTGTTTTTT,CSARDAGEFNEKLFF
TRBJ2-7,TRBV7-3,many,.,TGTGCCAGCAGTCGTGGTGACACCTACGAGCAGTACTTC,CASSRGDTYEQYF
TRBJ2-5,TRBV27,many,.,TGTGCCAGCAGTTCACAGGGAGGCGAGACCCAGTACTTC,CASSSQGGETQYF
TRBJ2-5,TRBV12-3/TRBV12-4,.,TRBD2,TGTGCCAGCTCCACCGCGGGGGTAGAGACCCGGTACTTC,CASSTAGVETRYF
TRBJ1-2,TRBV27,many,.,TGTGCCAGCAGTTTATCCCTCGCGGGGGGGGCGGATGGCTACACCTTC,CASSLSLAGGADGYTF
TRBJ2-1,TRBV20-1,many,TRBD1,TGCAGTGCTAGACCCCCAGGGACAGGGAGGGATGAGCAGTTCTTC,CSARPPGTGRDEQFF
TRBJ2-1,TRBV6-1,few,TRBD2,TGTGCCAGCAGTGGGGTGGGAGGGAACGATGAGAGGTTCTTC,CASSGVGGNDERFF
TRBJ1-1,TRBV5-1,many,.,TGCGCCAGCAGCTTGCAAAGGTTAGGGAGGACTGAAGCTTTCTTT,CASSLQRLGRTEAFF
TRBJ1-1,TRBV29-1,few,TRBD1,TGCAGCGTTGAATGGGAGGACAGGGGAGGAATGACTGAAGCTTTCTTT,CSVEWEDRGGMTEAFF
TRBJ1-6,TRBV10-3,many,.,TGTGCCATCAGTGAGTTTGGGGTTTGGGATAATTCACCCCTCCACTTT,CAISEFGVWDNSPLHF
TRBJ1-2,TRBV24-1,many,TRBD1,TGTGCCACCAGTGAAACCGGGACAGGGGATCCCTATGGCTACACCTTC,CATSETGTGDPYGYTF
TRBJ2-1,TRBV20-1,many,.,TGCAGTGCCGCTACTAGGAGCCACAATGAGCAGTTCTTC,CSAATRSHNEQFF
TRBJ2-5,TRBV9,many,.,TGTGCCAGCAGCGTAGAGTACGGGAGAAGGGAGACCCAGTACTTC,CASSVEYGRRETQYF
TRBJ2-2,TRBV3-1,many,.,TGTGCCAGCAGCCGAAGGGTTACGGGCCGGGGAACCGGGGAGCTGTTTTTT,CASSRRVTGRGTGELFF
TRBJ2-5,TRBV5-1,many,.,TGCGCCAGCAGCTCCCCCGTGGGGACCCAGTACTTC,CASSSPVGTQYF
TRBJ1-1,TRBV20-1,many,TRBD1,TGCAGTGCTAGGAACCCTGCTGGACAGGGACCCGTTGTTTGGAACACTGAAGCTTTCTTT,CSARNPAGQGPVVWNTEAFF
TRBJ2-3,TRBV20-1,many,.,TGCAGTGCCACCGGGGTCACAGATACGCAGTATTTT,CSATGVTDTQYF
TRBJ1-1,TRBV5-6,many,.,TGTGCCAGCAGCTCCGGTGGGGTTCGAAGGGACACTGAAGCTTTCTTT,CASSSGGVRRDTEAFF
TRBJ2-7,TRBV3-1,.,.,TGTGCCAGCAGCCGACGGGTTCACATAAAGGGCGACGAGCAGTACTTC,CASSRRVHIKGDEQYF
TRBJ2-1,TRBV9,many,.,TGTGCCAGCAGCGTAGTAGGGGGTCCTGTCGGCAATGAGCAGTTCTTC,CASSVVGGPVGNEQFF
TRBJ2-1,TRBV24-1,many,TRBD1,TGTGCCACCAGTGCGCTCGGGACAGCAAACAATGAGCAGTTCTTC,CATSALGTANNEQFF
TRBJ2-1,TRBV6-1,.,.,TGTGCCAGCAGCCGCAATGGGGATGAGCAGTTCTTC,CASSRNGDEQFF
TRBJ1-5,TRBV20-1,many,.,TGCAGTGCTGCATCCGGGACAATATATAGCAATCAGCCCCAGCATTTT,CSAASGTIYSNQPQHF
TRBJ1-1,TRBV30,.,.,TGTGCCTGGGGCCGGGGGGATGGGGTGGACACTGAAGCTTTCTTT,CAWGRGDGVDTEAFF
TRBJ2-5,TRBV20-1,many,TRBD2,TGCAGTGCTAGAGATTTGGGACTAGCGGGATGGCAAGAGACCCAGTACTTC,CSARDLGLAGWQETQYF
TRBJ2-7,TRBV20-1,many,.,TGCAGTGGGAGCCGGGGCGCCGACGAGCAGTACTTC,CSGSRGADEQYF